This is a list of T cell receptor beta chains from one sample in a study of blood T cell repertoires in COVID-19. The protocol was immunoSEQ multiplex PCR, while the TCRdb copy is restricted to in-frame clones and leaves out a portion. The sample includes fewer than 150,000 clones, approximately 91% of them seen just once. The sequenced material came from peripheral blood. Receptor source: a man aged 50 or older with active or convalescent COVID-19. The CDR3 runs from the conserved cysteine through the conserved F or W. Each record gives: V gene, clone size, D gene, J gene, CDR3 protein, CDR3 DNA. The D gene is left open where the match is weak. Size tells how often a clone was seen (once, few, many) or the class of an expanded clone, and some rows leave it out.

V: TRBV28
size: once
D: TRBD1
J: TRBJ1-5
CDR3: CASSSLTGAYNQPQHF
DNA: TGTGCCAGCAGTTCACTGACAGGGGCCTACAATCAGCCCCAGCATTTT

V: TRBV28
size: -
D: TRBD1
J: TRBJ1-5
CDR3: CASRKQGAKGQPQHF
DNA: TGTGCCAGCAGAAAACAGGGGGCTAAGGGTCAGCCCCAGCATTTT

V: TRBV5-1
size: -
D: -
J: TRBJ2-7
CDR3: CASSLASGQIYEQYF
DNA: TGCGCCAGCAGCTTGGCCTCTGGACAGATCTACGAGCAGTACTTC

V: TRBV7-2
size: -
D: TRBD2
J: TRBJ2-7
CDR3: CASTQGLAGLSYEQYF
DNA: TGTGCCAGCACCCAGGGACTAGCGGGCCTATCCTACGAGCAGTACTTC

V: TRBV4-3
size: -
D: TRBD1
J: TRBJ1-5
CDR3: CASSQDLGGGTGSQPQHF
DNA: TGCGCCAGCAGCCAAGATCTGGGTGGGGGGACAGGGAGTCAGCCCCAGCATTTT

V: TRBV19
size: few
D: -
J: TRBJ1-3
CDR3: CASSIITLAGRSGNTIYF
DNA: TGTGCCAGTAGTATCATAACTTTGGCAGGTCGATCTGGAAACACCATATATTTT

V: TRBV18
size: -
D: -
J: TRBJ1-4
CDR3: CASSPLQGSTNEKLFF
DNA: TGTGCCAGCTCACCACTACAGGGTAGCACTAATGAAAAACTGTTTTTT

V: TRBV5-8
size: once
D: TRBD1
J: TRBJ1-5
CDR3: CASSPGQVSNQPQHF
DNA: TGTGCCAGCAGCCCCGGACAGGTTAGCAATCAGCCCCAGCATTTT

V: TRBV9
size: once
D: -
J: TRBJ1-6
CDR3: CASSGLGGPLHF
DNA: TGTGCCAGCAGCGGTCTGGGAGGGCCCCTCCACTTT

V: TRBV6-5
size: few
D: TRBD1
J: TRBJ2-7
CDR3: CASRRQGAYEQYF
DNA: TGTGCCAGCAGAAGACAGGGGGCCTACGAGCAGTACTTC

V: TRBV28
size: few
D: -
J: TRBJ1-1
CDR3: CASRPSGGFNTEAFF
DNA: TGTGCCAGCAGGCCCTCAGGAGGTTTTAACACTGAAGCTTTCTTT

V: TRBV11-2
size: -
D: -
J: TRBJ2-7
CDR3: CASSLGQGSSEQYF
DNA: TGTGCCAGCAGCTTAGGCCAGGGATCCTCCGAGCAGTACTTC

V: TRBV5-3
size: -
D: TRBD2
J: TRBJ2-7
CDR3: CARSLFSGRTYEQYF
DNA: TGTGCCAGAAGCTTGTTCAGCGGGAGAACCTACGAGCAGTACTTC

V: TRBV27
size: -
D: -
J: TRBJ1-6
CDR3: CASSFRGSPLHF
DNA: TGTGCCAGCAGTTTTCGAGGTTCACCCCTCCACTTT

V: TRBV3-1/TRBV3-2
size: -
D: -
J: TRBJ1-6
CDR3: CASSQGRASPLHF
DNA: TGTGCCAGCAGCCAAGGCAGGGCTTCACCCCTCCACTTT

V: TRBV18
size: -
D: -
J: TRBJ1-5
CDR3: CASSPDIPWPQHF
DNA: TGTGCCAGCTCACCGGACATTCCGTGGCCCCAGCATTTT